These 13 T cell receptor beta chains came from one sample sequenced in a study of T cell responses to AZD1222 COVID-19 vaccine. The method was immunoSEQ multiplex PCR; TCRdb's version includes in-frame clones alone and lacks a portion of them. This table holds under 200,000 clones, approximately 90% found once. Material: peripheral blood, obtained 28 days after the second AZD1222 dose. The receptor set was obtained from an adult who received the AZD1222 COVID-19 vaccine.

The rearrangement uses TRBV24-1 and TRBJ2-3; D call uncertain. Between the trimmed V and J ends, which lost 5 bases and 0 bases, there was a span of 5 bases. CDR3 size: 13 residues. Germline lookup yields CDR1 KGHDR and CDR2 SFDVKD. In nucleotides, the CDR3 is TGTGCCACCAGTGGGGCTAGCACAGATACGCAGTATTTT. Its translation: CATSGASTDTQYF.

This clone was found once. The chain uses TRBV28 and TRBJ2-3; D not resolved. Germline V gene sequence: CDR1 MDHEN, CDR2 SYDVKM. This CDR3 spans 15 amino acids. V was clipped by 5 bases and J by 7 bases, with 19 bases between them. CDR3 sequence (DNA): TGTGCCAGCAGTAACCTCTTGGGGTTGGTAAATACGCAGTATTTT. It is translated as CASSNLLGLVNTQYF. The entire variable domain, with the rest obtained from reference TRBV28 and TRBJ2-3, is as follows: DVKVTQSSRYLVKRTGEKVFLECVQDMDHENMFWYRQDPGLGLRLIYFSYDVKMKEKGDIPEGYSVSREKKERFSLILESASTNQTSMYLCASSNLLGLVNTQYFGPGTRLTVL.

The chain recombines TRBV6-5 with TRBJ2-7; D might be TRBD1 (6 bases). The ends were cut back, 7 bases at V and 1 base at J, with 14 bases in the middle. Per the germline V gene, CDR1 is MNHEY and CDR2 is SVGAGI. This CDR3 is 14 amino acids long. The CDR3 DNA is TGTGCCAGCAACAGGGCCGATCCTTCCTACGAGCAGTACTTC. Translating it yields CASNRADPSYEQYF.

This sequence joins TRBV28 and TRBJ2-7, with TRBD1 identical over 8 bases. Germline CDR1 reads MDHEN; CDR2 reads SYDVKM. The junction had 8 bases not matched to a gene; V was cut back by 7 bases and J by 6 bases. The CDR3 is 13 residues long. The CDR3 reads CASISGRGREQYF. CDR3 DNA sequence: TGTGCCAGCATCAGCGGCAGGGGGCGCGAGCAGTACTTC.

V gene TRBV7-3 combines with J gene TRBJ2-2; maybe TRBD2 (6 bases). Germline loops: CDR1 SGHTA, CDR2 FQGTGA. The ends were cut back, 1 base at V and 6 bases at J, with 12 bases in the middle. This CDR3 is 15 amino acids long. The chain's CDR3 is CASSLKGGGAGELFF. CDR3 coding DNA: TGTGCCAGCAGCTTAAAGGGAGGAGGGGCCGGGGAGCTGTTTTTT. Drawing the rest from reference TRBV7-3 and TRBJ2-2, the complete variable domain is GAGVSQTPSNKVTEKGKYVELRCDPISGHTALYWYRQSLGQGPEFLIYFQGTGAADDSGLPNDRFFAVRPEGSVSTLKIQRTERGDSAVYLCASSLKGGGAGELFFGEGSRLTVL.

This clone was detected only once. The genes are TRBV30 and TRBJ1-6; D remains ambiguous. The CDR3 has 15 amino acids. The germline V gene encodes CDR1 GTSNPN and CDR2 SVGIG (reference sequence). Between the trimmed V and J ends, which lost 3 bases and 3 bases, there was a span of 12 bases. The CDR3 spells CAWRPRGLYNSPLHF. CDR3 nucleotides: TGTGCCTGGAGGCCGCGCGGACTCTATAATTCACCCCTCCACTTT.

V and J are TRBV2 and TRBJ1-5, with D perhaps TRBD1 (6 bases). Germline V gene sequence: CDR1 SNHLY, CDR2 FYNNEI. Trimming removed 1 base at V and 7 bases at J, with 14 bases between. The CDR3 has 15 residues. The CDR3 DNA reads TGTGCCAGCAGTGAAGGAACAGGGAGGGGACAGCCCCAGCATTTT. Amino acids: CASSEGTGRGQPQHF.

The chain joins TRBV6-6 to TRBJ2-7; a weak D match, TRBD2 (5 bases). The V gene lost 5 bases and the J gene lost 0 bases, with 23 bases spanning the gap. The germline V gene has CDR1 MNHNY and CDR2 SVGAGI (reference sequence). There are 18 residues in the CDR3. CDR3 in amino acids: CASSLRGTHRWDSYEQYF. The CDR3 coding sequence is TGTGCCAGCAGTCTCCGGGGTACACATCGCTGGGACTCCTACGAGCAGTACTTC.

The rearrangement uses TRBV27 and TRBJ2-3; tentatively, D is TRBD1 or TRBD2 (5 bases each). The CDR3 extends over 15 amino acids. V lost 2 bases to trimming and J lost 4 bases, with 13 bases between them. From germline, CDR1 is MNHEY and CDR2 SMNVEV (reference sequence). The CDR3 is CASSLVPGTPDTQYF. The CDR3 DNA reads TGTGCCAGCAGTTTAGTCCCAGGGACCCCAGATACGCAGTATTTT.

The rearrangement links TRBV6-5 to TRBJ2-1; TRBD1 aligns across 8 bases. The CDR3 spans 15 residues. With V trimmed by 5 bases and J by 1 base, 4 bases remained unmatched. Per germline, CDR1 MNHEY and CDR2 SVGAGI. Here the CDR3 DNA reads TGTGCCAGCAGTCGACAGGGGTTATCCTACAATGAGCAGTTCTTC. The encoded protein is CASSRQGLSYNEQFF.

The rearrangement joins TRBV23-1 to TRBJ2-2; the D call may be TRBD1 or TRBD2 (5 bases each). TRBV23-1 is placed among ORFs of uncertain function. The CDR3 length is 16 residues. The V gene lost 2 bases and the J gene lost 4 bases, with 14 bases spanning the gap. The CDR3 DNA reads as TGCGCCAGCAGTCAACAAGGGACGTCGATCACCGGGGAGCTGTTTTTT. Amino acids: CASSQQGTSITGELFF.

Regarding this clone: Other DNA variants within this sample encode the same CDR3. This rearrangement joins TRBV9 to TRBJ1-3; D unresolved. Germline V gives CDR1 SGDLS, CDR2 YYNGEE. This CDR3 contains 12 residues. V shed 0 bases and J shed 7 bases, with 5 bases lying between them. CDR3 residues: CASSVAGNTIYF. For the CDR3, the DNA is TGTGCCAGCAGCGTAGCCGGCAACACCATATATTTT.

The chain recombines TRBV14 with TRBJ2-7; D not certain. The V gene's germline CDR1 is SGHDN and CDR2 FVKESK. V dropped 3 bases and J dropped 4 bases, with 10 bases sitting between them. The CDR3 runs to 13 residues. This CDR3 reads CASSQLSTYEQYF. Written as DNA, the CDR3 is TGTGCCAGCAGCCAGTTAAGCACATACGAGCAGTACTTC. Using reference TRBV14 and TRBJ2-7 for the parts outside the CDR3, the full variable domain is EAGVTQFPSHSVIEKGQTVTLRCDPISGHDNLYWYRRVMGKEIKFLLHFVKESKQDESGMPNNRFLAERTGGTYSTLKVQPAELEDSGVYFCASSQLSTYEQYFGPGTRLTVT.